Presented here are 11 T cell receptor beta chains from one specimen sequenced in a study of blood T cells in healthy people across ages. Primed by a sample-barcoded 5' primer and a J-beta primer mix, a second PCR proceeded for 7 to 11 cycles. One entry per CDR3 protein, called by TCRdb with MiXCR from the 5' RACE reads. The table records 650,000 to 950,000 distinct CDR3 sequences, roughly 44% of them present only once. Sequencing used blood. The receptor source for this set is a man between 60 and 75 years old in good health.

The J gene is TRBJ1-2, the V gene TRBV28; 10 positions agree with TRBD1. The V segment lost 1 base and the J segment 4 bases; nucleotides outside the gene matches: 6. Germline loops: CDR1 MDHEN, CDR2 SYDVKM. The CDR3 loop spans 16 amino acids. The CDR3 sequence is CASSLYRTGGGYGYTF. CDR3 nucleotide sequence: TGTGCCAGCAGTTTATATCGGACAGGGGGGGGCTATGGCTACACCTTC.

The genes are TRBV7-9 and TRBJ2-5; D is ambiguous. The CDR3 is 14 residues long. Trimming cost V 3 bases and J 5 bases, with 13 bases left between them. CDR1 and CDR2 (germline): SEHNR, FQNEAQ (reference sequence). The CDR3 coding sequence is TGTGCCAGCAGCTTTGGAACAGTTGTCGAGACCCAGTACTTC. Its protein product is CASSFGTVVETQYF.

In regard to this clonotype: A much larger clone lies a single base off, so this may be a read error. The chain uses TRBV13 and TRBJ1-5; TRBD1 matches 10 bases. The CDR3 is 14 amino acids. Germline-derived CDR1 and CDR2 are PRHDT and FYEKMQ (reference sequence). The CDR3 region has the DNA TGTGCCAGCAGCATAGGACAGGGGGGTCAGCCCCGGCATTTT. Amino acid sequence: CASSIGQGGQPRHF.

This clonotype was recorded a few times. This chain uses TRBV28 with TRBJ2-5; D unclear. The CDR3 spans 14 residues. V was trimmed by 6 bases and J by 5 bases, leaving 16 bases between them. Germline V gives CDR1 MDHEN, CDR2 SYDVKM. The CDR3 bases are TGTGCCAGCAGCCCGGCTCAATACTCGGAGACCCAGTACTTC. Translated: CASSPAQYSETQYF. Drawing the rest from reference TRBV28 and TRBJ2-5, the complete variable domain is DVKVTQSSRYLVKRTGEKVFLECVQDMDHENMFWYRQDPGLGLRLIYFSYDVKMKEKGDIPEGYSVSREKKERFSLILESASTNQTSMYLCASSPAQYSETQYFGPGTRLLVL.

Of note for this clonotype: Its ends do not fully match the called genes, so a read error is possible. The chain combines TRBV7-2 with TRBJ2-5; 8 nucleotides line up with TRBD1. CDR1 and CDR2 from the germline V gene are SGHTA and FQGNSA. This CDR3 is 15 amino acids long. The CDR3 is CASSSPTGGRETRYF. CDR3 bases: TGTGCCAGCAGCTCACCCACAGGGGGGCGAGAGACCCGGTACTTC.

The V and J genes are TRBV5-1 and TRBJ2-3; D possibly corresponds to TRBD2 (6 bases). The CDR3 contains 13 residues. CDR1 is SGHRS, CDR2 YFSETQ, per germline. Trimming cost V 3 bases and J 4 bases, with 9 bases left between them. This CDR3 reads CASSWDSPDTQYF. The DNA of the CDR3 is TGCGCCAGCAGCTGGGACTCGCCAGATACGCAGTATTTT.

V is TRBV6-2 or TRBV6-3 and J is TRBJ2-5; 9 nucleotides match TRBD2. After removal of 7 bases from V and 5 bases from J, the junction contained 14 bases not matched to a gene. The germline V gene has CDR1 MNHEY and CDR2 SVGEGT. CDR3 length: 16 amino acids. CDR3 region: CASNPRKRGAVETQYF. The CDR3 region has the DNA TGTGCCAGCAATCCTAGGAAGCGGGGGGCCGTGGAGACCCAGTACTTC.

The rearrangement uses TRBV7-2 and TRBJ2-7; perhaps TRBD2 as D (5 bases). The J call may not be correct, given that the DNA end is closer to TRBJ2-4. The CDR3 runs 15 residues. CDR1 and CDR2 (germline): SGHTA, FQGNSA. The CDR3 is CASSSRAYAGNIQYF. The CDR3 DNA is TGTGCCAGCAGCTCGAGGGCGTATGCTGGCAACATTCAGTACTTC.

This clonotype was counted only a few times. The V and J genes are TRBV9 and TRBJ1-6; D not certain. In germline, CDR1 is SGDLS, CDR2 YYNGEE. The V end was cut by 0 bases, the J end by 7 bases, with 8 bases between. The CDR3 has 14 residues. CDR3 sequence (DNA): TGTGCCAGCAGCGTAGGCGCAGAGAATTCACCCCTCCACTTT. Translation gives CASSVGAENSPLHF.

V usage is TRBV9 and J usage is TRBJ1-2, with unresolved D. The CDR3 loop spans 13 amino acids. Trimming removed 4 bases from V and 6 bases from J, with 13 bases in between. CDR1 and CDR2 (germline): SGDLS, YYNGEE. The CDR3 loop reads CASSPNTLNGYTF. In nucleotides, the CDR3 is TGTGCCAGCAGCCCAAACACGCTAAATGGCTACACCTTC.

The gene calls are TRBV3-1 and TRBJ2-4; the D gene is possibly TRBD2 (6 bases). The assigned J gene may be wrong: the sequence end matches TRBJ2-5 better. The CDR3 runs to 15 residues. The V gene's germline CDR1 is LGHDT and CDR2 YNNKEL (reference sequence). This CDR3 is CASSQRRGFQETQYF. Here the CDR3 DNA reads TGTGCCAGCAGCCAACGTCGGGGGTTTCAAGAGACCCAGTACTTC.